This TCR beta chain is from a study of neurological immune-mediated disorders. Each CDR3 protein gets one entry after TCRdb re-called the 5' RACE reads with MiXCR. The sample includes roughly 57,000 distinct CDR3 sequences, about 8% of them seen just once. Trimming pared 7 bases from V and 3 bases from J, leaving 11 bases between. The CDR3 is 13 residues long. From germline, CDR1 is SNHLY and CDR2 FYNNEI. This clonotype was found many times. Stated time point: longitudinal time-point 3. Sequencing input: PBMCs. The rearrangement joins TRBV2 to TRBJ2-3, with D possibly TRBD1 on 6 matching bases. The sequence derives from a woman aged 40 to 50 in good health. The CDR3 region has the DNA TGTGCCAGCACATACAGGGAGACAGATACGCAGTATTTT. This gives the protein CASTYRETDTQYF.